The clone carrying this T cell receptor beta chain occurred many times. What it binds is not known. This sample is drawn from a study of regulatory T cells in long-lasting Graves disease. The germline gives CDR1 MDHEN, CDR2 SYDVKM. The CDR3 length is 15 residues. The V segment lost 4 bases and the J segment 4 bases; nucleotides outside the gene matches: 7. The sample's time point: newly diagnosed GD, antithyroid drugs for less than 3 months. RNA from PBMCs was the source of the TCR library. It was by American Thyroid Association guidelines that Graves' disease was diagnosed. Building of the TCR beta libraries involved iRepertoire HTBI primers and Arm-PCR of CDR3 regions. TCRdb independently ran MiXCR on the multiplex PCR reads; one entry per CDR3 protein. The sample records some 320,000 distinct CDR3 sequences, about 20% being singletons. Notes on the study in general: The persistent group shared fewer than 3,500 public clonotypes, more than the roughly 970 shared by new patients.

The chain combines TRBV28 with TRBJ2-1; TRBD2 aligns across 7 bases. The specimen was peripheral blood mononuclear cells (PBMCs), collected at new diagnosis, from a patient treated with antithyroid drugs. The TCR comes from a female donor with Graves disease. The CDR3 here is CASSYSSGDYNEQFF. CDR3 coding DNA: TGTGCCAGCAGTTACAGCAGCGGGGATTACAATGAGCAGTTCTTC.